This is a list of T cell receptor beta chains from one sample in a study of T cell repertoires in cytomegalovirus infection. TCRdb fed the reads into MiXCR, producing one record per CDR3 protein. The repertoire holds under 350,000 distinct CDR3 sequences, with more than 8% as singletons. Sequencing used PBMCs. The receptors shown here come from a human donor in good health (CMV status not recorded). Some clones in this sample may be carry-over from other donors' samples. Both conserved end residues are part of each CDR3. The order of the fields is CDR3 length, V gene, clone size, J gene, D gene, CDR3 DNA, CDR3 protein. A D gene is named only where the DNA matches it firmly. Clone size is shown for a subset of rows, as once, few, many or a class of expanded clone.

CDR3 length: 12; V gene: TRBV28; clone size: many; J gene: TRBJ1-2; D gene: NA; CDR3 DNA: TGTGCCAGCAGTGGACAGATTTATGGCTACACCTTC; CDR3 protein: CASSGQIYGYTF
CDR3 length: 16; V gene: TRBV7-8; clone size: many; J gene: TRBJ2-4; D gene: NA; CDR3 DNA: TGTGCCAGCAGCACCGTCCGGGGGCGGGGGTTGAACATTCAGTACTTC; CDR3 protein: CASSTVRGRGLNIQYF
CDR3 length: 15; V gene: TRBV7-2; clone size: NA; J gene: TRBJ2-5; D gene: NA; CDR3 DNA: TGTGCCAGCAGCTTAGGGGGGGGGGGGGGCGGGACCCAGTACTTC; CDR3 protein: CASSLGGGGGGTQYF
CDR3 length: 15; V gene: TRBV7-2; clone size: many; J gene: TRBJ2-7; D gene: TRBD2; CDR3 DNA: TGTGCCAGCAGCAGACGGGAGGGGGGTCCTTACGAGCAGTACTTC; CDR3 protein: CASSRREGGPYEQYF
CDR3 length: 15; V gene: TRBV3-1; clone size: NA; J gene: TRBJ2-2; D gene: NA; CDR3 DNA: TGTGCCAGCAGCCTCCTTCGGGACTTCACCGGGGAGCTGTTTTTT; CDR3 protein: CASSLLRDFTGELFF
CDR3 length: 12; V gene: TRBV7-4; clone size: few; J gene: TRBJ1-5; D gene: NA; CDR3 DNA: TGTGCCAGCAGCTTATCGGGGCCGCCCCAGCATTTT; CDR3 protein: CASSLSGPPQHF
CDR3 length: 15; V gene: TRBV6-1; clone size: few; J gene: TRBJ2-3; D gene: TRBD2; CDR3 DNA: TGTGCCAGCAGTAGCGGGGGCCTCAGCACAGATACGCAGTATTTT; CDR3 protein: CASSSGGLSTDTQYF
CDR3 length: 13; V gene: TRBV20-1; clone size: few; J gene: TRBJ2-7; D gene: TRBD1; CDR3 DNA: TGCAGTGCCCAACGGACAGGGAGGTACGAGCAGTACTTC; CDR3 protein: CSAQRTGRYEQYF
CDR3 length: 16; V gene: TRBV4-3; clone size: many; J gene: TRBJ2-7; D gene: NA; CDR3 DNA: TGCGCCAGCAGCCAAGAGGGGCCAGGGAAAGGCTACGAGCAGTACTTC; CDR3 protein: CASSQEGPGKGYEQYF
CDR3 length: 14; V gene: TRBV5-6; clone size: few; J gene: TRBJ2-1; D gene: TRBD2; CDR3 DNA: TGTGCCAGCAGTCAAGGACTAGCGTACAATGAGCAGTTCTTC; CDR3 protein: CASSQGLAYNEQFF
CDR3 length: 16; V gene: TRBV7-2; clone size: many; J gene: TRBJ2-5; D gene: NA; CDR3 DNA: TGTGCCAGCAGCTTAGGGATTGGAAAAGGGTCAGAGACCCAGTACTTC; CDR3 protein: CASSLGIGKGSETQYF
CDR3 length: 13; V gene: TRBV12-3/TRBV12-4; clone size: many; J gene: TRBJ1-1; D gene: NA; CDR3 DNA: TGTGCCAGCAGTTTATTAGGGTCCCCTGAAGCTTTCTTT; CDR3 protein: CASSLLGSPEAFF
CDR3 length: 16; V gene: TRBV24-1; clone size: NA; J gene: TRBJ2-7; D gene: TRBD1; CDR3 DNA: TGTGCCACCAGTGATTTTACCCGGACAGGGGCCTACGAGCAGTACTTC; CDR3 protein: CATSDFTRTGAYEQYF
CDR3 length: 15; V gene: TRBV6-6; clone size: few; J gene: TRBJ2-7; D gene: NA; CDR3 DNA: TGTGCCAGCAGTTCCCCCGGCAGGGGAGAAAACGAGCAGTACTTC; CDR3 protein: CASSSPGRGENEQYF
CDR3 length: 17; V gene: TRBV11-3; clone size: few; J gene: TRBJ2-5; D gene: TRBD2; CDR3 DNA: TGTGCCAGCAGCCTGACCCGGGTTAGCGGGTACCAAGAGACCCAGTACTTC; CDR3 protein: CASSLTRVSGYQETQYF
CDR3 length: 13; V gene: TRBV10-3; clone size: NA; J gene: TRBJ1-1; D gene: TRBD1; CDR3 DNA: TGTGCCATCAGCCAACAGGGGTCCACTGAAGCTTTCTTT; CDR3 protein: CAISQQGSTEAFF
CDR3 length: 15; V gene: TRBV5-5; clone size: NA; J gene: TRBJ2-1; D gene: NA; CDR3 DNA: TGTGCCAGCAGCTTGTTCACTACGGCCTACAATGAGCAGTTCTTC; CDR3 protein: CASSLFTTAYNEQFF
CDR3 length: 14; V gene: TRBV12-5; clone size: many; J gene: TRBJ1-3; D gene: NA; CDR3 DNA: TGTGCTAGTGGTTTGGGAAACAGTCCAAACACCATATATTTT; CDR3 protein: CASGLGNSPNTIYF
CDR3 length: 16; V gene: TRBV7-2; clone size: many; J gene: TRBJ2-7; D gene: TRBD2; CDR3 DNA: TGTGCCAGCAGCTTAGCGCGCGGGGGGGCTTCCTACGAGCAGTACTTC; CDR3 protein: CASSLARGGASYEQYF
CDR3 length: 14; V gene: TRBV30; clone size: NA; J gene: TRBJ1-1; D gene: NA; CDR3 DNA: TGTGCCTGCATCCGTGACATAATTGACACTGAAGCTTTCTTT; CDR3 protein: CACIRDIIDTEAFF
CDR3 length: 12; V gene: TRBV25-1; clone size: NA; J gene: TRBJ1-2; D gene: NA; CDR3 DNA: TGTGCCAGCAGTGCCGGACCTTATGGCTACACCTTC; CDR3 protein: CASSAGPYGYTF
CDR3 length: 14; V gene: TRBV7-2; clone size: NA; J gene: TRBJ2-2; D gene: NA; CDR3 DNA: TGTGCCAGCAGCTCCCAAGCGAACACCGGGGAGCTGTTTTTT; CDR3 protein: CASSSQANTGELFF
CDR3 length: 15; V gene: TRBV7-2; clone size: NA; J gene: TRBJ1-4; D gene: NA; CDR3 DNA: TGTGCCAGCAGCCCGGGCCAATCAACTAATGAAAAACTGTTTTTT; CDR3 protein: CASSPGQSTNEKLFF
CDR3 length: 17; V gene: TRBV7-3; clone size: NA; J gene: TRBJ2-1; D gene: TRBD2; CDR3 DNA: TGTGCCAGCAGCTTAAGAGGCCTAGCGGATACCTACAATGAGCAGTTCTTC; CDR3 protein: CASSLRGLADTYNEQFF
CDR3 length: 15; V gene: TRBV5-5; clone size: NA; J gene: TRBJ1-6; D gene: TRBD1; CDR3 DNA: TGTGCCAGCAGCTCCTACAGGGGGCAAAATTCACCCCTCCACTTT; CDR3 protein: CASSSYRGQNSPLHF
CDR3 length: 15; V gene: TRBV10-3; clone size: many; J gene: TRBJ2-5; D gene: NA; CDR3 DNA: TGTGCCATCAGTGGCCGAAGCCAGAGGGGAGAGACCCAGTACTTC; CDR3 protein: CAISGRSQRGETQYF
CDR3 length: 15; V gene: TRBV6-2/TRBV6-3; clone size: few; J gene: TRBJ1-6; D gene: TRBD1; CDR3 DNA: TGTGCCAGCACGCTTCCAACAGGGGATAATTCACCCCTCCACTTT; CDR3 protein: CASTLPTGDNSPLHF
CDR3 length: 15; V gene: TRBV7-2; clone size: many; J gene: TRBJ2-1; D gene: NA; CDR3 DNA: TGTGCCAGCAGCCCGACAGGTTCTCGGGCGAATGAGCAGTTCTTC; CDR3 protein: CASSPTGSRANEQFF
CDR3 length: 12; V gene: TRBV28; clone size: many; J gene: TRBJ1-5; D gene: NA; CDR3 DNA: TGTGCCAGCAGTTTAGCCCACGACAGTTGGCATTTT; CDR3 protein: CASSLAHDSWHF
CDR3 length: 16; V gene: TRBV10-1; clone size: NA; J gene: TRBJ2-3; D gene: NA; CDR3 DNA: TGCGCCGGCAGTGAGTCGTCGGCAGGGCGGGAAGATACGCAGTATTTT; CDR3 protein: CAGSESSAGREDTQYF
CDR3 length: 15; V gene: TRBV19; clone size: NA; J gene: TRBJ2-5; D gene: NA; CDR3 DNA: TGTGCCAGTAGTACCTCCCTCGGCGGGGGCGAGACCCAGTACTTC; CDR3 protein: CASSTSLGGGETQYF
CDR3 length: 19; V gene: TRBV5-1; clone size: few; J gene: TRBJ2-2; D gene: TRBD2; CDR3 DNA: TGCGCCAGCAGCTCCCCTTCAACCGGGACTAGCGGGAGTACCGGGGAGCTGTTTTTT; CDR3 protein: CASSSPSTGTSGSTGELFF
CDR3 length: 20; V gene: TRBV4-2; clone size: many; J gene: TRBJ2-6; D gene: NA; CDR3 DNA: TGTGCCAGCAGCCCATCTGGCGGACCCACCACACCCTCTGGGGCCAACGTCCTGACTTTC; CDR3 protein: CASSPSGGPTTPSGANVLTF
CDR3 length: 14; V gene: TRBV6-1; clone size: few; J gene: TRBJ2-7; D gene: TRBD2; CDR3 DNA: TGTGCCAGCAACCGCGGGACTACCAACTACGAGCAGTACTTC; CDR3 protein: CASNRGTTNYEQYF
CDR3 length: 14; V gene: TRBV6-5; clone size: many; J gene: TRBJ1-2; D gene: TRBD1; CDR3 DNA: TGTGCCAGCAGAGGGACAGCCTTTAACTATGGCTACACCTTC; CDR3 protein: CASRGTAFNYGYTF
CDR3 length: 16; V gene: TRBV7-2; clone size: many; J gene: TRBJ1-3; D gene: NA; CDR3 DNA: TGTGCCAGCAGCTTAGGGTCACAGGGTTCTGGAAACACCATATATTTT; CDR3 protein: CASSLGSQGSGNTIYF
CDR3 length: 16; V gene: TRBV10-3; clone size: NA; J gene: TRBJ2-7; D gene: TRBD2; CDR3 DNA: TGTGCCACCCTCCAGGGAGCGGGGGGCCTGGCCTACGAGCAGTACTTC; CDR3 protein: CATLQGAGGLAYEQYF
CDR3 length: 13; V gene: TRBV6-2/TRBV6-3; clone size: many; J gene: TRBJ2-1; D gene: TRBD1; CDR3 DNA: TGTGCCAGCCATCAGGACAGGGCCAATGAGCAGTTCTTC; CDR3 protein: CASHQDRANEQFF
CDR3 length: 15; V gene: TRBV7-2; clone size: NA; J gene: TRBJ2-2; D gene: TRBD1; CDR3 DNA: TGTGCCAGCAGCCAGACAGGGGGCTACACCGGGGAGCTGTTTTTT; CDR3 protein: CASSQTGGYTGELFF
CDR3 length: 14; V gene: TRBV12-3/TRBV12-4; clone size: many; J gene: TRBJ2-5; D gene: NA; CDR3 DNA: TGTGCCAGCAGTTTAGCCGCAGGGACCTCACCCCAGTACTTC; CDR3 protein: CASSLAAGTSPQYF
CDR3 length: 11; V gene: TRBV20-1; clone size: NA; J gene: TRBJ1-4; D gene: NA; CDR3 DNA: TGCAGTGCTCAGTTTAATGAAAAACTGTTTTTT; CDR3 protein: CSAQFNEKLFF
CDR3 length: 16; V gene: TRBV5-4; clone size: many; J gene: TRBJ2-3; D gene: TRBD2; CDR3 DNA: TGTGCCAGCAGCCCCAGGGCGGGGGGCGGAGTGCTTCTGCAGTATTTT; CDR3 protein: CASSPRAGGGVLLQYF
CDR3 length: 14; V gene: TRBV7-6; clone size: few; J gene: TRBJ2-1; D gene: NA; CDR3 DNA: TGTGCCAGCAGCTTAATGCAGGGTACTCATGAGCAGTTCTTC; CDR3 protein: CASSLMQGTHEQFF
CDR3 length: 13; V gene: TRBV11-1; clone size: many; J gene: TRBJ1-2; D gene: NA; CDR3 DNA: TGTGCCAGCAGACCAGAGGGGACGGGCGGCTACACCTTC; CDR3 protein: CASRPEGTGGYTF
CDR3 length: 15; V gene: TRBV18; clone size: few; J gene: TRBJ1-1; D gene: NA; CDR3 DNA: TGTGCCAGCTCACCACCGGAGGGATTGGGCACTGAAGCTTTCTTT; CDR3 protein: CASSPPEGLGTEAFF
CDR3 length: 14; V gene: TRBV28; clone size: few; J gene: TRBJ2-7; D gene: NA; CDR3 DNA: TGTGCCACCACTTTCCAGGGGTTCTCCTACGAGCAGTACTTC; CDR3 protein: CATTFQGFSYEQYF
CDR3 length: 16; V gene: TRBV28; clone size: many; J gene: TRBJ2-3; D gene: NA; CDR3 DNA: TGTGCCAGCACTGAGGCCTTTTTAACAGGCACAGATACGCAGTATTTT; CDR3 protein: CASTEAFLTGTDTQYF
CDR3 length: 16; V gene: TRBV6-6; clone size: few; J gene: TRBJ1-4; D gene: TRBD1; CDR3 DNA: TGTGCCAGCAGTTACCAGAGGGACAGGGGAAATGAAAAACTGTTTTTT; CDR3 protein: CASSYQRDRGNEKLFF
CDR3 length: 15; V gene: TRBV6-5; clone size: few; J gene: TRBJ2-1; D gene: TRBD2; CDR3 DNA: TGTGCCAGCAGTTACTTACTAGCGGGGGGGAATGAGCAGTTCTTC; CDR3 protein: CASSYLLAGGNEQFF
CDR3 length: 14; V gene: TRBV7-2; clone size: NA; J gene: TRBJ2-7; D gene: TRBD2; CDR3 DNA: TGTGCCAGCAGCTTGGGAGGGAAATCCTACGAGCAGTACTTC; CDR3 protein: CASSLGGKSYEQYF
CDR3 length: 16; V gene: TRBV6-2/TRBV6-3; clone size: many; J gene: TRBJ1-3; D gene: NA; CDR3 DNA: TGTGCCAGCAGTCAGACCTCCGGGAACTCTGGAAACACCATATATTTT; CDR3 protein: CASSQTSGNSGNTIYF
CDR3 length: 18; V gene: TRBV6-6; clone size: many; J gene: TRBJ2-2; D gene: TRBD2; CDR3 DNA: TGTGCCAGCAGTTACTGGAGACTAGCGGGATTGAACACCGGGGAGCTGTTTTTT; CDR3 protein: CASSYWRLAGLNTGELFF
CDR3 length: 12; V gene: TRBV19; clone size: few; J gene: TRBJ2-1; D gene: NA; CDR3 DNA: TGTGCCAGTAGTAAACAGGACTCCGAGCTGTTCTTC; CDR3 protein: CASSKQDSELFF
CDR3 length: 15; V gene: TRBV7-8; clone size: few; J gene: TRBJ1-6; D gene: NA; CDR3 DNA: TGTGCCAGCAGCCCAGGGCGACGGGGAGATTCACCCCTCCACTTT; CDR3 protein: CASSPGRRGDSPLHF
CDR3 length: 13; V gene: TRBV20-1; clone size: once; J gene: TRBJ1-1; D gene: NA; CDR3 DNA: TGCAGTCACTTGGGGGGGGGGAACACTGAAGCTTTCTTT; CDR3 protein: CSHLGGGNTEAFF
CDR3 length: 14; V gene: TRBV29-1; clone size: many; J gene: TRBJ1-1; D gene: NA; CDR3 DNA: TGCAGCGTGGATCGACGGACTATGAACACTGAAGCTTTCTTT; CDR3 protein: CSVDRRTMNTEAFF
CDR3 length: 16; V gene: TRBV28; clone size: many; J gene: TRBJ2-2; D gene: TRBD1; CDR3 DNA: TGTGCCAGCAGTTACGGACAGGGGCGCTACACCGGGGAGCTGTTTTTT; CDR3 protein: CASSYGQGRYTGELFF